This T cell receptor beta chain was found in a study of T cells in Graves' hyperthyroidism and ophthalmopathy. General study findings and limits: Ophthalmopathy could be told apart from stable hyperthyroidism with a 13 V-J model.

Regarding this clonotype: Its cognate antigen is unknown.

The TCR beta CDR3 regions underwent amplification using RNA transcripts as the source. During a first-round RT-PCR of the TCR CDR3, the HTBI primer set was used. TCRdb independently ran MiXCR on the multiplex PCR reads; one entry per CDR3 protein. The data contain around 350,000 distinct CDR3 sequences, approximately 20% of them singletons. Germline lookup yields CDR1 SGHVS and CDR2 FQNEAQ. There are 16 residues in the CDR3. Germline trimming cut 0 bases from V and 0 bases from J; bases unmatched to any gene: 4. Each patient was aged 18 to 65 and had newly diagnosed hyperthyroidism of under 2 months' duration. Isolation of PBMCs was performed on 8.5 to 10 ml fresh peripheral blood.

The TCR was taken from a woman between 18 and 29 years old with Graves' hyperthyroidism. This chain joins TRBV7-8 and TRBJ2-7; 8 nucleotides match TRBD2. Input material: blood. CDR3 in DNA: TGTGCCAGCAGCTTAGCGCCCGCGGGAGGCTCCTACGAGCAGTACTTC. It yields the protein CASSLAPAGGSYEQYF.